The 25 T cell receptor beta chains presented below share a single source sample, sequenced in a study of cytomegalovirus exposure and HLA in healthy donors. Only in-frame clones appear in the TCRdb table, and some are missing; sequencing was by immunoSEQ multiplex PCR. This sample has approximately 150,000 clones, with just under 90% found just once. Sequenced: PBMCs. Receptors originate from a woman aged 25 to 45 in good health and CMV-seronegative.

This clone was detected a few times. The rearrangement uses TRBV10-1 and TRBJ1-2, with D perhaps matching TRBD1 (5 bases). Trimming cost V 6 bases and J 1 base, with 9 bases left between them. The CDR3 is 13 residues long. Looked up from germline, CDR1 is WNHNN and CDR2 is SYGVQD (reference sequence). CDR3 sequence reads: CASSPGGNYGYTF. As DNA, the CDR3 is TGCGCCAGCAGCCCCGGGGGTAACTATGGCTACACCTTC.

This chain connects TRBV18 to TRBJ1-3; 7 positions match TRBD1. Trimming removed 3 bases from V and 4 bases from J; junction bases left unmatched: 6. CDR3 size: 15 residues. CDR1 and CDR2 (germline): KGHSH, LQKENI. CDR3 sequence reads: CASSPGQLDGNTIYF. In DNA, the CDR3 is TGTGCCAGCTCACCGGGACAGTTGGACGGAAACACCATATATTTT. The full variable domain, in which reference TRBV18 and TRBJ1-3 provide the parts outside the CDR3, is NAGVMQNPRHLVRRRGQEARLRCSPMKGHSHVYWYRQLPEEGLKFMVYLQKENIIDESGMPKERFSAEFPKEGPSILRIQQVVRGDSAAYFCASSPGQLDGNTIYFGEGSWLTVV.

This clone was counted a few times. CDR3 in DNA: TGCAGCGTTGAAGGGCTCACTGAAGCTTTCTTT. Translating gives CSVEGLTEAFF. The chain is built from TRBV29-1 and TRBJ1-1; no clear D. The CDR3 length is 11 residues. The V and J ends lost 1 base and 4 bases respectively, with 4 bases between them. CDR1 and CDR2 from the germline V gene are SQVTM and ANQGSEA.

Only a few counts were recorded for this clone. The chain couples TRBV29-1 to TRBJ2-3; 8 bases are a match to TRBD2. V was clipped by 4 bases and J by 2 bases; unmatched bases: 11. This CDR3 comprises 16 residues. Looked up from germline, CDR1 is SQVTM and CDR2 is ANQGSEA. CDR3 protein: CSVGGTRSQHTDTQYF. The CDR3 DNA reads as TGCAGCGTTGGCGGGACTAGGTCCCAACACACAGATACGCAGTATTTT.

The chain joins TRBV14 to TRBJ1-2; D not resolved. V lost 1 base, J lost 9 bases, and 12 bases lay in between. This CDR3 region has 13 residues. Germline V gene data show CDR1 as SGHDN and CDR2 as FVKESK. CDR3 in DNA: TGTGCCAGCAGCCAAGTCGAGACGGGGAGCTACACCTTC. Its protein product is CASSQVETGSYTF.

J is TRBJ1-2 and V is TRBV6-6; 8 bases agree with TRBD1. CDR1 and CDR2 from the germline V gene are MNHNY and SVGAGI (reference sequence). V trimming: 5 bases; J trimming: 3 bases; junction bases outside the gene matches: 8. There are 15 residues in the CDR3. The DNA of the CDR3 is TGTGCCAGCAGTACCGGGGCAGGGGGCGACTATGGCTACACCTTC. As protein: CASSTGAGGDYGYTF.

The V gene is TRBV27, the J gene TRBJ2-3, with 13 bases lining up with TRBD2. V lost 6 bases and J lost 2; bases outside the gene matches: 14. CDR1 is MNHEY and CDR2 is SMNVEV in the germline V gene (reference sequence). The CDR3 is 19 residues long. The CDR3 is CASRATGTSGAGPTDTQYF. In nucleotides, the CDR3 is TGTGCCAGCAGAGCAACGGGGACTAGCGGGGCCGGACCCACAGATACGCAGTATTTT.

The chain links TRBV10-2 to TRBJ2-3; 8 positions agree with TRBD2. The germline V gene has CDR1 WSHSY and CDR2 SAAADI. V lost 6 bases and J lost 2; bases outside the gene matches: 4. The CDR3 covers 14 residues. The CDR3 reads CASRLAENTDTQYF. CDR3 bases: TGCGCCAGCAGACTAGCGGAGAACACAGATACGCAGTATTTT.

This sequence joins TRBV5-1 and TRBJ1-2; TRBD1 matches at 9 bases. The CDR3 spans 14 residues. CDR1 is SGHRS, CDR2 YFSETQ, per germline. The ends lost 4 bases at V and 5 bases at J; junction bases unmatched: 6. CDR3 in DNA: TGCGCCAGCAGCCTCCGGGACAGGGATTATGGCTACACCTTC. It translates to CASSLRDRDYGYTF. The full variable domain, with the rest looked up from reference TRBV5-1 and TRBJ1-2, is KAGVTQTPRYLIKTRGQQVTLSCSPISGHRSVSWYQQTPGQGLQFLFEYFSETQRNKGNFPGRFSGRQFSNSRSEMNVSTLELGDSALYLCASSLRDRDYGYTFGSGTRLTVV.

The V and J genes are TRBV5-4 and TRBJ1-2, with a weak D call TRBD1 (6 bases). Deletions cut 0 bases from V and 0 bases from J, with 12 bases between. The CDR3 contains 16 residues. Germline V CDR1 and CDR2: SGHNT, YYREEE (reference sequence). CDR3 amino acids: CASSLGQAIANYGYTF. The CDR3 coding sequence is TGTGCCAGCAGCTTGGGACAGGCGATAGCTAACTATGGCTACACCTTC.

This clone has a handful of counts. This chain uses TRBV6-1 with TRBJ2-5, with TRBD2 identical over 13 bases. The CDR3 loop spans 16 amino acids. The germline gives CDR1 MNHNS, CDR2 SASEGT. V shed 2 bases and J 5 bases; nucleotides not matched to a gene: 5. The CDR3 protein is CASSETGTSGAETQYF. CDR3 DNA: TGTGCCAGCAGTGAAACAGGGACTAGCGGGGCGGAGACCCAGTACTTC.

This rearrangement joins TRBV21-1 to TRBJ2-7; the table's D call TRBD1 went unverified against the DNA. TRBV21-1 is a documented pseudogene. The CDR3 extends over 13 amino acids. The DNA for the CDR3 is TGTGCCAGCAGCAAAGTCAAATCCTACGAGCAGTACTTC. This encodes CASSKVKSYEQYF.

The rearrangement uses TRBV7-2 and TRBJ2-7, with 8 bases identical to TRBD2. The V segment lost 2 bases and the J segment 4 bases; nucleotides outside the gene matches: 7. The germline gives CDR1 SGHTA, CDR2 FQGNSA. The CDR3 contains 15 residues. The CDR3 region is CASSLFRGGKYEQYF. The CDR3, as DNA: TGTGCCAGCAGCTTATTTCGGGGGGGCAAGTACGAGCAGTACTTC.

The CDR3 sequence is CSASAYNEQFF. The CDR3 DNA reads as TGCAGTGCTAGCGCCTACAATGAGCAGTTCTTC. The rearrangement joins TRBV20-1 to TRBJ2-1, with no clear D. Trimming left V 3 bases short and J 2 bases short, with 2 bases between. The CDR3 is 11 residues long. From germline, CDR1 is DFQATT and CDR2 SNEGSKA (reference sequence).

The gene calls are TRBV19 and TRBJ1-2; a weak D match, TRBD1 (5 bases). The germline V gene has CDR1 LNHDA and CDR2 SQIVND (reference sequence). The CDR3 sequence is 15 residues long. Trimming removed 3 bases from V and 4 bases from J, with 15 bases in between. CDR3 sequence (DNA): TGTGCCAGTAGTATTCGGTCTGCCCAGGGCTATGGCTACACCTTC. Its protein product is CASSIRSAQGYGYTF.

V and J are TRBV27 and TRBJ1-3; possible D gene TRBD1, 6 bases. The CDR3 sequence is 15 residues long. Trimming removed 2 bases at V and 2 bases at J, with 10 bases between. The germline V gene has CDR1 MNHEY and CDR2 SMNVEV (reference sequence). The CDR3 sequence is CASSLGGAAGNTIYF. DNA of the CDR3: TGTGCCAGCAGTTTAGGGGGCGCCGCTGGAAACACCATATATTTT.

The chain recombines TRBV2 with TRBJ1-2; 9 positions agree with TRBD1. Germline loops: CDR1 SNHLY, CDR2 FYNNEI. Losses at the gene ends were 5 bases for V and 9 bases for J; bases not matched to a gene: 7. The length of the CDR3 is 13 residues. CDR3 residues: CASSPGTGFRYTF. Written as DNA, the CDR3 is TGTGCCAGCAGTCCCGGGACAGGGTTCCGCTACACCTTC.

Turning to this clone: A junction end diverges from the germline sequence, so it may reflect a read error. The chain links TRBV5-4 to TRBJ2-2; D may be TRBD2 (6 bases). The CDR3 is made up of 13 amino acids. The germline gives CDR1 SGHNT, CDR2 YYREEE (reference sequence). DNA of the CDR3: TGTGCCAGCAGCCGGGACTCCACCCGGGAGCTGTTTTTT. Protein: CASSRDSTRELFF. Filled out from reference TRBV5-4 and TRBJ2-2, the complete variable domain reads ETGVTQSPTHLIKTRGQQVTLRCSSQSGHNTVSWYQQALGQGPQFIFQYYREEENGRGNFPPRFSGLQFPNYSSELNVNALELDDSALYLCASSRDSTRELFFGEGSRLTVL.

A word on this clone: Distinct nucleotide sequences in the sample also encode this CDR3. This chain joins TRBV29-1 and TRBJ1-3; no firm D call. With 2 bases removed from V and 4 bases from J, the gap between germline ends came to 6 bases. CDR1 is SQVTM and CDR2 is ANQGSEA in the germline V gene. This CDR3 contains 12 residues. The CDR3 DNA reads as TGCAGCGTTGAATCCGGGGGAAACACCATATATTTT. Residues: CSVESGGNTIYF.

This chain uses TRBV6-1 with TRBJ1-3, with D perhaps matching TRBD1 (6 bases). Trimming shortened V by 2 bases and J by 6 bases, and 14 bases separated the two germline ends. Germline loops: CDR1 MNHNS, CDR2 SASEGT. The CDR3 totals 15 residues. This chain's CDR3 is CASSERPGALNTIYF. The DNA for the CDR3 is TGTGCCAGCAGTGAAAGACCAGGGGCGCTAAACACCATATATTTT.

The gene calls are TRBV27 and TRBJ1-6, with D perhaps TRBD1 (6 bases). CDR1 and CDR2 (germline): MNHEY, SMNVEV (reference sequence). The CDR3 has 15 residues. V lost 4 bases and J 7 bases, leaving 14 bases between the germline ends. CDR3 region: CASSWGRGANSPLHF. The CDR3, as DNA: TGTGCCAGCAGTTGGGGGCGGGGGGCAAATTCACCCCTCCACTTT.

The chain couples TRBV7-2 to TRBJ2-3, with a possible D match to TRBD2 (7 bases). Per the germline V gene, CDR1 is SGHTA and CDR2 is FQGNSA. This CDR3 is built from 14 residues. V gave up 5 bases and J gave up 6 bases, with 15 bases separating them. The CDR3 sequence is CASSPQAGADTQYF. CDR3 DNA sequence: TGTGCCAGCAGCCCTCAGGCGGGGGCGGATACGCAGTATTTT.

J is TRBJ1-5 and V is TRBV27; D not certain. Trimming shortened V by 6 bases and J by 0 bases, and 9 bases separated the two germline ends. This CDR3 is built from 14 residues. Per the germline V gene, CDR1 is MNHEY and CDR2 is SMNVEV (reference sequence). This CDR3 is CASSPGLSNQPQHF. The CDR3 nucleotides are TGTGCCAGCAGCCCAGGTCTTAGCAATCAGCCCCAGCATTTT.

V and J are TRBV29-1 and TRBJ1-1; no definite D call. Trimming removed 4 bases from V and 0 bases from J, with 9 bases in between. Germline CDR1 and CDR2: SQVTM and ANQGSEA. The CDR3 runs 13 residues. CDR3 DNA sequence: TGCAGCGTTGGGGCGGGCCTGAACACTGAAGCTTTCTTT. Translation gives CSVGAGLNTEAFF.

The rearrangement links TRBV29-1 to TRBJ2-7; 11 nucleotides line up with TRBD2. This CDR3 is built from 15 residues. Germline-derived CDR1 and CDR2 are SQVTM and ANQGSEA. V lost 7 bases to trimming and J lost 3 bases; unmatched junction nucleotides: 11. CDR3 loop: CSATPVTSGVYEQYF. CDR3 bases: TGCAGCGCTACCCCGGTGACTAGCGGGGTCTACGAGCAGTACTTC.